The entry below gives a single T cell receptor (beta chain) sequence along with its context. The antigen remains undetermined. This record belongs to a study of cytomegalovirus exposure and HLA in healthy donors. Regarding the study as a whole: An Asian-associated ancestry cluster reportedly showed fewer N-insertions than the roughly 670-donor mean in a later analysis. Evidence from a later analysis indicated that most CMV-associated TCR beta chains looked HLA-restricted.

With 60 Vbeta and 13 Jbeta primers, the PCR was carried out. Sequenced by immunoSEQ multiplex PCR; TCRdb stores in-frame clones only, minus some. The data show about 170,000 clones, roughly 80% seen once. Participants comprised healthy donors of bone marrow. The V and J ends lost 5 bases and 3 bases respectively, with 5 bases between them. The V gene's germline CDR1 is SGHAT and CDR2 FQNNGV. The CDR3 is 11 residues long. The gene calls are TRBV11-2 and TRBJ2-7, with D uncertain. The receptor's source is a man in his thirties or forties in good health and CMV-seropositive. The sequencing sample was made of PBMCs. The CDR3 DNA reads as TGTGCCAGCAGCCCCGGCTACGAGCAGTACTTC. This codes for CASSPGYEQYF.